The sequence of this TCR beta chain was determined in a study of CD8+ T cells in alopecia areata. Turning to the study itself: Female C3H/HeJ recipients aged about 6-10 weeks got skin from C3H/HeJ graft donors aged roughly 6-13 months that had spontaneous alopecia. Notes on the study in general: Compared with mice, patients displayed less clear TCR sharing, possibly for HLA-related reasons. Scalp samples also contribute reads from the resident alphabeta T cells found in normal skin. Clonality exceeded that of normal scalp in lesional scalp, most notably in alopecia totalis/universalis.

This clone was counted a few times. Its antigen is not identified. All gene names here are mouse names. The read gets to within 4 residues of the CDR3 end, and the germline J gene fills in the rest. The CDR3 is 15 amino acids. The V gene end was trimmed by 4 bases and the J gene end by 0 bases; junction bases not matched to a gene: 4. Per the germline V gene, CDR1 is NNHNN and CDR2 is SYGAGS (reference sequence). Investigators isolated RNA and reverse transcribed it into cDNA to act as the sequencing template. Profiling relied on immunoSEQ multiplex PCR, and the TCRdb table lists in-frame clones only, not all of them. The sample holds 250,000 or so clones, and no clone turns up only once. The pooled cutaneous lymph node cells were sorted using several markers (CD4, CD8alpha, NKG2D, NKG2ACE and others).

The clonotype was recovered from a C3H/HeJ mouse with alopecia areata. The strain's MHC type: H2-k. J is TRBJ2-3 and V is TRBV13-2, with TRBD1 matching 8 bases. Material for sequencing was CD4+ T cells sorted from a lymph node. CDR3 DNA, as far as it was read: TGTGCCAGCGGTTCGACAGGGGCTAGTGCAGAA. It codes for CASGSTGASAE. The whole CDR3 protein reads CASGSTGASAETLYF.